The sequence of this T cell receptor beta chain was determined in a study of beta chain features in type 1 diabetes. Study-level information: The samples had about 110,000,000 sorted cells examined in all. Study-level findings and limits: Shorter TCRB CDR3s, moderately but significantly so, marked every one of the four CD4+ subsets in Type 1 diabetes patients. VDJ junctions sequenced from type 1 diabetes patients showed fewer insertions and more deletions. Within patients, naive, central memory and Treg TCRB repertoires seemed more similar than within healthy donors.

As every portion of the isolated RNA was reverse transcribed, the sequencing read expressed TCRB transcripts. Samples of naive, central memory and regulatory T cells yielded a mean of about 3.4 million reads. Method: immunoSEQ multiplex PCR; TCRdb's copy keeps in-frame clones and lacks some. The table has about 710,000 clones, 11% to 15% seen once. As to this clone: Its matching antigen is unknown.

Trimming at V came to 1 base and at J to 2 bases, leaving 4 bases not matched to a gene. The CDR3 runs 16 residues. Germline CDR1 SGHTA, CDR2 FQGNSA. The sequenced material came from naive CD4+ T cells from blood. This chain connects TRBV7-2 to TRBJ2-5; TRBD1 matches 10 bases. The source is a man aged 18 to 35 with type 1 diabetes. CDR3 in amino acids: CASSLGPGQGQETQYF. The CDR3 coding sequence is TGTGCCAGCAGCTTAGGCCCGGGACAGGGGCAAGAGACCCAGTACTTC.